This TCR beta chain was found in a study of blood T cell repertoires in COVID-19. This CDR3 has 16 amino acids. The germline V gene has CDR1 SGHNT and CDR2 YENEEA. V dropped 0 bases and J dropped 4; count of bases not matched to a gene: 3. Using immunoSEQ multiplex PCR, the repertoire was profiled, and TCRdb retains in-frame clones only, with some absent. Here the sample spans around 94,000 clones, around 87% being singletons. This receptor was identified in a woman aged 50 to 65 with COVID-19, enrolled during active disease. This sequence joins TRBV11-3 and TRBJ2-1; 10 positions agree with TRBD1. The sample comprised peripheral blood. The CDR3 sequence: CASSLEGTGVYNEQFF. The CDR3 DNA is TGTGCCAGCAGCTTAGAAGGGACAGGGGTATACAATGAGCAGTTCTTC.